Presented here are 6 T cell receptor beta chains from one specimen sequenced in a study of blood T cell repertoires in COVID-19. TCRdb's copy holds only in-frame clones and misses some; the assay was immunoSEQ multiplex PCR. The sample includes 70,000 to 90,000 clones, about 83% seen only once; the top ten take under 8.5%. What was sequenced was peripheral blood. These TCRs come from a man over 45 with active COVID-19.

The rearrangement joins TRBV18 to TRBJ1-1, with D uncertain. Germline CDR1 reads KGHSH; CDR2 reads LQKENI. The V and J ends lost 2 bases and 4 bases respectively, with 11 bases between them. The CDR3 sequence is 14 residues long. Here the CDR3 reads CASSPDTRGTEAFF. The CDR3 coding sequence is TGTGCCAGCTCACCAGACACCCGTGGCACTGAAGCTTTCTTT.

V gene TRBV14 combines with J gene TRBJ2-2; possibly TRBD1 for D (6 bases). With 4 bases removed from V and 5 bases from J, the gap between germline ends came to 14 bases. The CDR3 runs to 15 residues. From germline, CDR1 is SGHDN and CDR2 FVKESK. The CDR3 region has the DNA TGTGCCAGCAGCCTAATGGGACAACAGACCGGGGAGCTGTTTTTT. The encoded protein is CASSLMGQQTGELFF. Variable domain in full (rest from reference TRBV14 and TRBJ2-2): EAGVTQFPSHSVIEKGQTVTLRCDPISGHDNLYWYRRVMGKEIKFLLHFVKESKQDESGMPNNRFLAERTGGTYSTLKVQPAELEDSGVYFCASSLMGQQTGELFFGEGSRLTVL.

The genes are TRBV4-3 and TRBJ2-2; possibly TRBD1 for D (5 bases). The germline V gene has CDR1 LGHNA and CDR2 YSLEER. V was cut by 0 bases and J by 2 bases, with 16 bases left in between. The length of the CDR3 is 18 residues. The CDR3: CASSQEVAGIINTGELFF. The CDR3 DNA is TGCGCCAGCAGCCAAGAGGTGGCAGGGATTATAAACACCGGGGAGCTGTTTTTT.

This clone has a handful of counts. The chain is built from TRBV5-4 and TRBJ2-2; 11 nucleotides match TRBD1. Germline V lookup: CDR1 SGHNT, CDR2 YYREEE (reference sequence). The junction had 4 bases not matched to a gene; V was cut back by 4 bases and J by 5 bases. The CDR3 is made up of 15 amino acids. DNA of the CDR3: TGTGCCAGCAGCATGGGGGACAGGGGGACCGGGGAGCTGTTTTTT. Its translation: CASSMGDRGTGELFF.

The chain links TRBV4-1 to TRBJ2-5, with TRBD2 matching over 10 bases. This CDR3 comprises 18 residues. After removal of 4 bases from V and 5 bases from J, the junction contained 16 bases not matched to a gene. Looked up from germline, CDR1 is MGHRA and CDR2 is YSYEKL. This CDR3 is CASSPRYLERGGWETQYF. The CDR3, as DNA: TGCGCCAGCAGCCCCCGATACCTTGAGCGGGGGGGTTGGGAGACCCAGTACTTC.

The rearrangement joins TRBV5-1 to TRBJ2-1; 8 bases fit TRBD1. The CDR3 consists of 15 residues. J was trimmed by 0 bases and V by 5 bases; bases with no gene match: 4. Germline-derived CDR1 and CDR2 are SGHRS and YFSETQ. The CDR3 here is CASSPDRASYNEQFF. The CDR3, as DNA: TGCGCCAGCAGTCCGGACAGGGCCTCCTACAATGAGCAGTTCTTC.